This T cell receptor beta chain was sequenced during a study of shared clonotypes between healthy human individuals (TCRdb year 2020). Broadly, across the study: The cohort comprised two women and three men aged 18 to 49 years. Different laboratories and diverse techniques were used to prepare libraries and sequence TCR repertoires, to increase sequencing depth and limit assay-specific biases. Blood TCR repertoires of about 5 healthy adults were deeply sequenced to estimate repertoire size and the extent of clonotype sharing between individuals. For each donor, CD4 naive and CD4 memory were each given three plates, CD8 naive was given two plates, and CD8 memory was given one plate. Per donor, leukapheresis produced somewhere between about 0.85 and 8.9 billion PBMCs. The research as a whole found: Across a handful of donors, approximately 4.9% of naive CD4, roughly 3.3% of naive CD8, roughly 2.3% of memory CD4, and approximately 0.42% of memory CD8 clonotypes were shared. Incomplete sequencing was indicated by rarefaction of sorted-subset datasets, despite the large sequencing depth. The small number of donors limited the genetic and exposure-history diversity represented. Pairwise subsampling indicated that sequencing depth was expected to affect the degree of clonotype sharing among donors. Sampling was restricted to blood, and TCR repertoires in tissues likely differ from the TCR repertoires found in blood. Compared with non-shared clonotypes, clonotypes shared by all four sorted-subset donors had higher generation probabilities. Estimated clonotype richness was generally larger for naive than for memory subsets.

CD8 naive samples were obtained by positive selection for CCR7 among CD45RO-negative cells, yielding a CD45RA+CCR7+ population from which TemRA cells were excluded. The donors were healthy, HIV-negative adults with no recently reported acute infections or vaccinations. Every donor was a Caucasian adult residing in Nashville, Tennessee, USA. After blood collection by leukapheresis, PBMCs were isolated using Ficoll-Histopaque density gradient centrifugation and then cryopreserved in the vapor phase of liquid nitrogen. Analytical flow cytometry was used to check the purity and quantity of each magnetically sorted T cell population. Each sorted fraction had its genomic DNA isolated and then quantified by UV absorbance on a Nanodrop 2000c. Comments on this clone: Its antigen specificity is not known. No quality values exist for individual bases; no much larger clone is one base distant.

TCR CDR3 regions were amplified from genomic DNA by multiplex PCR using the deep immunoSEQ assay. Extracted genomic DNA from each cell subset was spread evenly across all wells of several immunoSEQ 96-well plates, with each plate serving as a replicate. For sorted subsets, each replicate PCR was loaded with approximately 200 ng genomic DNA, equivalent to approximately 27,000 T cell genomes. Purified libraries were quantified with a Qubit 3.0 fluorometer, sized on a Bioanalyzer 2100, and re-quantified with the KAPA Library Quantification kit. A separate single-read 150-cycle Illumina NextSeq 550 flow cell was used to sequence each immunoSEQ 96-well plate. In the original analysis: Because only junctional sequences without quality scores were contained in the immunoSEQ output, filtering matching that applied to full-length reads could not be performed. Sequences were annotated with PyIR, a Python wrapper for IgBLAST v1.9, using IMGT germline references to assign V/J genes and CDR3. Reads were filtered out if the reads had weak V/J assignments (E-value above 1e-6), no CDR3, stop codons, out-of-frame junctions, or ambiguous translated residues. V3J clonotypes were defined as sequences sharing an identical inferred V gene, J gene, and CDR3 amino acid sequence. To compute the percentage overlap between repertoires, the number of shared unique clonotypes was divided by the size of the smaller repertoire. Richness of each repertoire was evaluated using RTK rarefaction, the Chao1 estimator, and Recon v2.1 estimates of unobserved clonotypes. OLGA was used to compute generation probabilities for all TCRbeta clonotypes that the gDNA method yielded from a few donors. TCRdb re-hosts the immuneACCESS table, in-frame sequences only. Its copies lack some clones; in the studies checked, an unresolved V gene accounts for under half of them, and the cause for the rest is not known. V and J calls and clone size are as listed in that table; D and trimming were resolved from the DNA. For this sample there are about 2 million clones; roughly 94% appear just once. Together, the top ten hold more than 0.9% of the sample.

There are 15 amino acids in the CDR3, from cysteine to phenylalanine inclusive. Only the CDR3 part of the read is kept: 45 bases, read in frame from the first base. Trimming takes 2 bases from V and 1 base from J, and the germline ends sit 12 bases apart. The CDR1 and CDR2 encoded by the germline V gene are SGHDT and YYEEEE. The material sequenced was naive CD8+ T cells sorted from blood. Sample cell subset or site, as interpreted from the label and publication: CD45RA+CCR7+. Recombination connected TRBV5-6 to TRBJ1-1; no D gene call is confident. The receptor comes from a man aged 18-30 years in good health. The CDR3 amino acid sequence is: CASSFSDFTNTEAFF. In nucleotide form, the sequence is TGTGCCAGCAGCTTCTCGGACTTCACGAACACTGAAGCTTTCTTT.